This entry features one TCR beta chain sequence. The sample is drawn from a study of blood T cells in healthy people across ages. Trimming cost V 4 bases and J 2 bases, with 9 bases left between them. The germline CDR1 and CDR2 sequences are DFQATT and SNEGSKA (reference sequence). The CDR3 runs 12 residues. A second roughly 7 to 11 cycle PCR used barcoded and J-beta primers. TCRdb used MiXCR to reprocess the 5' RACE reads, holding one entry per CDR3 protein. The sample shows about 770,000 distinct CDR3 sequences, about 42% of them seen only once. The sequence derives from a man aged 55 to 70 in good health. The chain combines TRBV20-1 with TRBJ2-7, with TRBD2 as a possible D gene (6 bases). The sample was blood. CDR3 loop: CSATGVTYEQYF. CDR3 coding DNA: TGCAGTGCTACGGGGGTCACCTACGAGCAGTACTTC.